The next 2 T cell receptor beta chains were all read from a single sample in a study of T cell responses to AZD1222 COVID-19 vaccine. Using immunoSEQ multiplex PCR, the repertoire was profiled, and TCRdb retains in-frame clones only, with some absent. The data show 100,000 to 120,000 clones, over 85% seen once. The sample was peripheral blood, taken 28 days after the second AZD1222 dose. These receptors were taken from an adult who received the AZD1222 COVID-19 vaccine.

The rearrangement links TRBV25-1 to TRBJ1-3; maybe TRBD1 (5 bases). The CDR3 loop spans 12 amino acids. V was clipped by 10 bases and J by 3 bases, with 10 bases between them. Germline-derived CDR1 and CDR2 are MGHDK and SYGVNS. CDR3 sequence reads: CATGELGNTIYF. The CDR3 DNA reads TGTGCCACGGGGGAACTTGGAAACACCATATATTTT.

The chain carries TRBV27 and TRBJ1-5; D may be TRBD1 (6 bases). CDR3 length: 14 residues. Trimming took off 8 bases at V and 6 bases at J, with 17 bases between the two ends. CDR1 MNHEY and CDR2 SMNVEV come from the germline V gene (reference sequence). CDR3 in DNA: TGTGCCAGCGCCAGCAGGGGTTGGGGTCAGCCCCAGCATTTT. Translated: CASASRGWGQPQHF.